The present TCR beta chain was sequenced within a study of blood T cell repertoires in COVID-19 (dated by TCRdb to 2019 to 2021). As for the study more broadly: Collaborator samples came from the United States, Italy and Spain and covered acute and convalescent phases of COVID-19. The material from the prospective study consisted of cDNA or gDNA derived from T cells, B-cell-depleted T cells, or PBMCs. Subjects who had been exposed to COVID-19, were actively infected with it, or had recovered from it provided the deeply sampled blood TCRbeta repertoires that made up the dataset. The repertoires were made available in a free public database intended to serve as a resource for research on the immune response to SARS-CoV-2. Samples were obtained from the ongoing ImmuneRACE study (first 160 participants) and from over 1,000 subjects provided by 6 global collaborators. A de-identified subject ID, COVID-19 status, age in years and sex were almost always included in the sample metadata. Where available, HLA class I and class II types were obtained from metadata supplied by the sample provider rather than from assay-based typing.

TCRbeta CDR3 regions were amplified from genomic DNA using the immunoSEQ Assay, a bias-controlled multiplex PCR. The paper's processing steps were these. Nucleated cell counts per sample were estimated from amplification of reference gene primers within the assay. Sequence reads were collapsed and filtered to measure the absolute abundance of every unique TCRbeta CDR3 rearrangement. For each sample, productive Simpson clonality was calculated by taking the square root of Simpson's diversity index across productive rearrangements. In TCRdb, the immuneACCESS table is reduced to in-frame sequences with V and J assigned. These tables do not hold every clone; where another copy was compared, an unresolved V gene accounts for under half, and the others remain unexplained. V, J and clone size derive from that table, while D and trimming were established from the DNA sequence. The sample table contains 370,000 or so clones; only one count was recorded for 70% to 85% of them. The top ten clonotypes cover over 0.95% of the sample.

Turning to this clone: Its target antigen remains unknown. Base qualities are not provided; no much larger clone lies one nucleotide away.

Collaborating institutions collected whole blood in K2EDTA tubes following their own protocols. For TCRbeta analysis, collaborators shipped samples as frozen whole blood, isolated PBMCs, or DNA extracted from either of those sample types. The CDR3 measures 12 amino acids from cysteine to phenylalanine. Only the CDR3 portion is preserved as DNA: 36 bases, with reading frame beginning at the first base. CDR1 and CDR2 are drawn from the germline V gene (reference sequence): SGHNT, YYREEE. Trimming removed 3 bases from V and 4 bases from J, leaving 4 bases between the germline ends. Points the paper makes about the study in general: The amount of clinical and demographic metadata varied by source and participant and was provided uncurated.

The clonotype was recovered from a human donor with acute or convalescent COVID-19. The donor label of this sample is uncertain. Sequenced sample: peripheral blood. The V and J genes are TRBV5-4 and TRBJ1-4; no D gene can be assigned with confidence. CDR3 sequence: CASSSLNEKLFF. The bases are TGTGCCAGCAGCTCCCTTAATGAAAAACTGTTTTTT.